The clone carrying this TCR beta chain has a count of ten or more. Its antigen is currently unknown. V lost 5 bases to trimming and J lost 5 bases; unmatched junction nucleotides: 8. There are 16 residues in the CDR3. Germline assignment: CDR1 SGHTA and CDR2 FQGNSA. This specimen comes from a study of T cells in Graves' hyperthyroidism and ophthalmopathy. Overall study context: Blood was drawn when the patient was first diagnosed and still untreated.

Findings and caveats of the study: The blood repertoire included most of the expanded thyroid clonotypes above 0.001.

It was RNA transcripts that yielded the amplified TCR beta CDR3 regions. The HTBI primer set was used in a first-round RT-PCR of the TCR CDR3. From the multiplex PCR reads, TCRdb called clonotypes with MiXCR, one entry per CDR3 protein. The sample holds some 620,000 distinct CDR3 sequences; 15% to 20% are singletons and the top ten take around 3.9%. Sequenced: blood. The sequence was obtained from a woman under 40 with Graves' hyperthyroidism. The rearrangement joins TRBV7-2 to TRBJ2-1, with 11 bases matching TRBD2. CDR3 nucleotide sequence: TGTGCCAGCAGCGCCGTGGGGACTAGCGGACACAATGAGCAGTTCTTC. Translation gives CASSAVGTSGHNEQFF.